Below are 5 T cell receptor beta chains sequenced from a single sample in a study of blood T cells in healthy people across ages. PCR was performed a second time for about 6 to 12 cycles using a sample-barcoded 5' primer and a J-beta primer mix. Via MiXCR, TCRdb re-called the 5' RACE reads, giving one row per CDR3 protein. The profile shows hundreds of thousands of distinct CDR3 sequences, about 21% of them singletons. Sequenced: blood. Source of these receptors: a man between 65 and 85 years old in good health.

The chain couples TRBV12-3 or TRBV12-4 to TRBJ1-2, with 7 bases aligning to TRBD1. The CDR3 is 15 amino acids. The V segment lost 6 bases and the J segment 5 bases; nucleotides outside the gene matches: 12. This CDR3 is CASSYYRQGFYGYTF. The CDR3 nucleotides read TGTGCCAGCAGCTACTATCGACAGGGTTTTTATGGCTACACCTTC.

V gene TRBV14 combines with J gene TRBJ2-3; a possible D gene is TRBD2 (5 bases). The V end was cut by 1 base, the J end by 0 bases, with 11 bases between. Germline loops: CDR1 SGHDN, CDR2 FVKESK. CDR3 size: 16 residues. CDR3 in amino acids: CASSQGSGISTDTQYF. The CDR3 region has the DNA TGTGCCAGCAGCCAAGGTTCCGGGATAAGCACAGATACGCAGTATTTT.

A few counts support this clonotype. The junction departs from germline at one end; a sequencing error may be responsible. The CDR3 loop reads CASSSRVDSYELYF. The CDR3 DNA follows: TGTGCCAGCAGCTCCCGGGTAGACTCCTACGAGCTGTACTTC. The chain couples TRBV7-9 to TRBJ2-7; D unclear. The CDR3 totals 14 residues. CDR1 is SEHNR, CDR2 FQNEAQ, per germline (reference sequence).

This chain connects TRBV6-1 to TRBJ1-4; possibly TRBD1 for D (5 bases). The ends were cut back, 2 bases at V and 5 bases at J, with 12 bases in the middle. Germline lookup yields CDR1 MNHNS and CDR2 SASEGT. The CDR3 is made up of 15 amino acids. The CDR3 DNA reads TGTGCCAGCAGTGAACGGGGGGGGGTCAATGAAAAACTGTTTTTT. Translated, it gives CASSERGGVNEKLFF.

The chain carries TRBV20-1 and TRBJ2-4; tentatively, D is TRBD1 (5 bases). Germline CDR1 and CDR2: DFQATT and SNEGSKA (reference sequence). The CDR3 is made up of 17 amino acids. V was trimmed by 6 bases and J by 4 bases, leaving 25 bases between them. CDR3 amino acids: CSALTSWGWGFKNIQYF. The CDR3 DNA is TGCAGTGCGCTCACGTCATGGGGCTGGGGCTTTAAAAACATTCAGTACTTC.